Listed here is a single TCR beta chain. Its antigen is unknown. These data belong to a study of molecular identifiers for immune sequencing clone quantification. General study findings and limits: Clones of above 20 RNA copies carried over 98% of effector molecules; in naive cells they carried under 1%.

TCRdb independently ran MiXCR on the PCR reads; one entry per CDR3 protein. Here the sample spans about 640,000 distinct CDR3 sequences, 20% being singletons. The CDR3 is 15 residues long. Germline CDR1 SGHAT, CDR2 FQNNGV. Trimming took 5 bases from V and 3 from J; bases not matched to a gene: 4. This receptor was taken from a human donor in good health. Some libraries in this study had Jurkat cell RNA spiked in. The chain combines TRBV11-2 with TRBJ2-1; 10 nucleotides agree with TRBD1. The sample consisted of naive CD8+ T cells from blood, with Jurkat cell RNA spiked in. Subset specified: FACS-sorted CD8+CD4-CCR7+CD45RA+ naive T cells. The CDR3 here is CASSEGQGNYNEQFF. CDR3 DNA sequence: TGTGCCAGCAGCGAGGGACAGGGGAACTACAATGAGCAGTTCTTC.